These 14 T cell receptor beta chains came from one sample sequenced in a study of blood T cell repertoires in COVID-19. TCRdb's copy holds only in-frame clones and misses some; the assay was immunoSEQ multiplex PCR. The data contain about 70,000 clones, 90% of them singletons. The sequenced sample consisted of peripheral blood. Every receptor here comes from a human donor in a cohort sampled during active COVID-19.

The V gene is TRBV18, the J gene TRBJ2-5; 8 bases align to TRBD1. The CDR3 sequence is 15 residues long. J gave up 4 bases and V 0 bases, and 4 bases lay outside the gene matches. Germline-derived CDR1 and CDR2 are KGHSH and LQKENI. In nucleotides, the CDR3 is TGTGCCAGCTCACCACCCGGACAGGGTAGAGAGACCCAGTACTTC. Encoded protein: CASSPPGQGRETQYF. The whole variable domain, filled in from reference TRBV18 and TRBJ2-5, reads NAGVMQNPRHLVRRRGQEARLRCSPMKGHSHVYWYRQLPEEGLKFMVYLQKENIIDESGMPKERFSAEFPKEGPSILRIQQVVRGDSAAYFCASSPPGQGRETQYFGPGTRLLVL.

The rearrangement links TRBV28 to TRBJ2-7, with 8 bases aligning to TRBD2. This CDR3 has 16 residues. With V trimmed by 8 bases and J by 2 bases, 14 bases remained unmatched. The germline V gene encodes CDR1 MDHEN and CDR2 SYDVKM. CDR3: CASEGEREFPPYEQYF. In nucleotides, the CDR3 is TGTGCCAGCGAGGGGGAGCGGGAGTTTCCTCCCTACGAGCAGTACTTC.

This clone came up once. The rearrangement links TRBV4-2 to TRBJ2-5; 7 bases fit TRBD2. Germline V gene data show CDR1 as LGHNA and CDR2 as YNFKEQ. The CDR3 is made up of 16 amino acids. V lost 0 bases to trimming and J lost 5 bases; unmatched junction nucleotides: 9. CDR3 sequence (DNA): TGTGCCAGCAGCCAAGATCGGGGGGAGGGAGGGGAGACCCAGTACTTC. It encodes CASSQDRGEGGETQYF.

The chain uses TRBV2 and TRBJ2-7, with 7 nucleotides matching TRBD2. CDR1 is SNHLY, CDR2 FYNNEI, per germline. The CDR3 is 15 amino acids. The junction had 12 bases not matched to a gene; V was cut back by 6 bases and J by 4 bases. CDR3 nucleotides: TGTGCCAGCAGAGTATTTAGGGGCGGGGGTTACGAGCAGTACTTC. Translating it yields CASRVFRGGGYEQYF.

The chain has TRBV7-2 and TRBJ2-3; possibly TRBD2 for D (6 bases). The CDR3 spans 15 residues. Germline lookup yields CDR1 SGHTA and CDR2 FQGNSA. V gave up 1 base and J gave up 2 bases, with 10 bases separating them. CDR3 protein: CASSLGGRITDTQYF. Written as DNA, the CDR3 is TGTGCCAGCAGCTTAGGGGGGAGGATCACAGATACGCAGTATTTT.

V usage is TRBV5-5 and J usage is TRBJ2-5; 9 bases align to TRBD1. The J segment lost 5 bases and the V segment lost 4 bases, leaving 6 bases of the junction unmatched. Germline loops: CDR1 SGHKS, CDR2 YYEKEE (reference sequence). This CDR3 is 14 amino acids long. This CDR3 is CASSQGQGGETQYF. The CDR3 DNA reads as TGTGCCAGCAGCCAGGGACAGGGTGGCGAGACCCAGTACTTC.

This clone has a single count. This chain joins TRBV4-1 and TRBJ2-7, with TRBD2 matching over 12 bases. With V trimmed by 0 bases and J by 3 bases, 12 bases remained unmatched. Germline V gene lookup returns CDR1 MGHRA and CDR2 YSYEKL. The CDR3 loop spans 19 amino acids. CDR3 sequence reads: CASSQEQASGRAFIYEQYF. CDR3 DNA sequence: TGCGCCAGCAGCCAAGAGCAAGCTAGCGGGAGGGCCTTTATCTACGAGCAGTACTTC.

The V and J genes are TRBV7-9 and TRBJ1-5; D gene unclear. The germline gives CDR1 SEHNR, CDR2 FQNEAQ (reference sequence). This CDR3 is built from 13 residues. Between the trimmed V and J ends, which lost 1 base and 4 bases, there was a span of 5 bases. CDR3 nucleotides: TGTGCCAGCAGCTTAGGAGAAAATCAGCCCCAGCATTTT. It yields the protein CASSLGENQPQHF.

The genes are TRBV27 and TRBJ2-1; 14 nucleotides align to TRBD2. The V and J ends lost 1 base and 5 bases, in that order; junction bases with no gene match: 7. The CDR3 loop spans 18 amino acids. Germline loops: CDR1 MNHEY, CDR2 SMNVEV (reference sequence). The CDR3 loop is CASSLFQWGLAGDNEQFF. DNA of the CDR3: TGTGCCAGCAGTTTATTTCAGTGGGGACTAGCGGGAGACAATGAGCAGTTCTTC.

The chain has TRBV28 and TRBJ1-1, with TRBD1 matching over 8 bases. The germline V gene has CDR1 MDHEN and CDR2 SYDVKM. V shed 3 bases and J 5 bases; nucleotides not matched to a gene: 8. This CDR3 contains 15 residues. Here the CDR3 reads CASSLAGDRTTEAFF. In DNA, the CDR3 is TGTGCCAGCAGTTTGGCTGGGGACAGGACGACTGAAGCTTTCTTT.

The rearrangement uses TRBV14 and TRBJ2-1; TRBD1 matches at 10 bases. Trimming took 3 bases from V and 4 from J; bases not matched to a gene: 3. Germline CDR1 and CDR2: SGHDN and FVKESK. This CDR3 comprises 15 residues. The CDR3 sequence is CASSHRDRGYNEQFF. In nucleotides, the CDR3 is TGTGCCAGCAGCCATCGGGACAGGGGATACAATGAGCAGTTCTTC. The complete variable domain, with remaining parts taken from reference TRBV14 and TRBJ2-1, reads EAGVTQFPSHSVIEKGQTVTLRCDPISGHDNLYWYRRVMGKEIKFLLHFVKESKQDESGMPNNRFLAERTGGTYSTLKVQPAELEDSGVYFCASSHRDRGYNEQFFGPGTRLTVL.

V and J are TRBV5-1 and TRBJ1-1, with a tentative D call TRBD1 (5 bases). The length of the CDR3 is 15 residues. V was pared by 4 bases and J by 3 bases, with 16 bases between. Germline assignment: CDR1 SGHRS and CDR2 YFSETQ. The CDR3 loop reads CASSPTGGTHTEAFF. CDR3 bases: TGCGCCAGCAGCCCGACGGGGGGTACACACACTGAAGCTTTCTTT.

The rearrangement joins TRBV20-1 to TRBJ2-7; TRBD2 matches at 7 bases. Germline values: CDR1 DFQATT, CDR2 SNEGSKA (reference sequence). This CDR3 is built from 11 residues. Trimming removed 6 bases from V and 7 bases from J; junction bases left unmatched: 6. CDR3 residues: CSARLAREQYF. The CDR3 bases are TGCAGTGCCAGACTAGCTCGGGAGCAGTACTTC.

J is TRBJ2-7 and V is TRBV6-5; D is perhaps TRBD2 (6 bases). Between the trimmed V and J ends, which lost 7 bases and 4 bases, there was a span of 17 bases. This CDR3 has 14 amino acids. Germline CDR1 MNHEY, CDR2 SVGAGI. The CDR3 sequence: CASTPNGGSYEQYF. CDR3 DNA sequence: TGTGCCAGCACTCCAAACGGGGGAAGTTACGAGCAGTACTTC.